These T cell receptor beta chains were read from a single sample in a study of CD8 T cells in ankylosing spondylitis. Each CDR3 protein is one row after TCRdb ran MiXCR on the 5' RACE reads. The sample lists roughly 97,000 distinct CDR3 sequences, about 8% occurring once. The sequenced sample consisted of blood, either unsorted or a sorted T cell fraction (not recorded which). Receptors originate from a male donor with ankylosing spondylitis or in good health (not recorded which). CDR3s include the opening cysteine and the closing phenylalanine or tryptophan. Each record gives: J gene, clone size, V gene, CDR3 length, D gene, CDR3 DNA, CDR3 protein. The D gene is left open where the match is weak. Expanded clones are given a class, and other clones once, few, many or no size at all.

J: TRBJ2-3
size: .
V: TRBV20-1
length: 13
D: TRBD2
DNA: TGCAGTGCTAGACCTAGCGGGGGAGATACGCAGTATTTT
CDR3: CSARPSGGDTQYF

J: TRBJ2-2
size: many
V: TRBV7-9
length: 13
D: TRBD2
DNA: TGTGCCAGCACTTGGGGGGGGACCGGGGAGCTGTTTTTT
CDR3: CASTWGGTGELFF

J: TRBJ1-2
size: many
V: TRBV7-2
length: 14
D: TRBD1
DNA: TGTGCCAGCAGCTTAATCGGACAGGGACATGGCTACACCTTC
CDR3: CASSLIGQGHGYTF

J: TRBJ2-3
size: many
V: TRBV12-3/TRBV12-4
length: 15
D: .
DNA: TGTGCCAGCAGCCCTGACCAAGCAGGATCACTTACGCAGTATTTT
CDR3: CASSPDQAGSLTQYF

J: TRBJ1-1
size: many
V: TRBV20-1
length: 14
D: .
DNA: TGCAGTGCTAGACCGTTTTTCGGTTTCACTGAAGCTTTCTTT
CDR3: CSARPFFGFTEAFF

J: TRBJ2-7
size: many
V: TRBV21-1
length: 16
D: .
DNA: TGTGCCAGCAGCCAAAAGATGACAGACCGCTTCTACGAGCAGTACTTC
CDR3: CASSQKMTDRFYEQYF

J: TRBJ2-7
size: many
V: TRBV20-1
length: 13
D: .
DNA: TGCAGTGCTAGAGCAACAGGTTCCTACGAGCAGTACTTC
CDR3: CSARATGSYEQYF

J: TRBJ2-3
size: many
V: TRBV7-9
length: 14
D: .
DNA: TGTGCCAGTCTGTCGACAGGCGGGGCAGATACGCAGTATTTT
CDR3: CASLSTGGADTQYF

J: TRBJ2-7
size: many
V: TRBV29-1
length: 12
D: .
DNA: TGCAGCGTTGCCGTGACTTCGGGCGAGCAGTACTTC
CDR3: CSVAVTSGEQYF

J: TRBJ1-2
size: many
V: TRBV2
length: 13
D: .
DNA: TGTGCCAGCACCCAGGGTGAGGCCTATGGCTACACCTTC
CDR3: CASTQGEAYGYTF

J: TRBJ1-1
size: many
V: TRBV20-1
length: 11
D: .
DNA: TGCAGTGCTAGGGGTCCATTAGAGGCTTTCTTT
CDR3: CSARGPLEAFF

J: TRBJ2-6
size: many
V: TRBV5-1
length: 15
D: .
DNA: TGCGCCAGCAGCCCAGGGGACTCTGGGGCCAACGTCCTGACTTTC
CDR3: CASSPGDSGANVLTF

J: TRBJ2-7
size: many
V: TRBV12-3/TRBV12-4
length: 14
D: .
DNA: TGTGCCAGCAGTTTGGGCCCAGGGTCATACGAGCAGTACTTC
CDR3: CASSLGPGSYEQYF

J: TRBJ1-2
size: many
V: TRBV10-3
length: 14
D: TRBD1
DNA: TGTGCCATCAGTGACTTCGGGACAGCCTATGGCTACACCTTC
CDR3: CAISDFGTAYGYTF

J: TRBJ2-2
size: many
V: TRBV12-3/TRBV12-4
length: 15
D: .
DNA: TGTGCCAGCAGTCCCCTCGGTGGGAGCACCGGGGAGCTGTTTTTT
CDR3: CASSPLGGSTGELFF

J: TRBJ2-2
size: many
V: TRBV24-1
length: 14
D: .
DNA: TGTGCCACCAGTGATTTTCTGAATGGCGGGGAGCTGTTTTTT
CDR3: CATSDFLNGGELFF

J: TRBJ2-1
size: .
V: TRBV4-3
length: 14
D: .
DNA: TGCGCCAGCAGCCTAAACCACTTAGGGAATGAGCAGTTCTTC
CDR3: CASSLNHLGNEQFF

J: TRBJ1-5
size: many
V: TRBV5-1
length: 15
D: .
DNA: TGCGCCAGCAGCTTGGGACTGCCGGGCAATCAGCCCCAGCATTTT
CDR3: CASSLGLPGNQPQHF

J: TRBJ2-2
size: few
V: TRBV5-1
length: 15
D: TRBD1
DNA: TGCGCCAGCAGCTCGGGACAGGGCCACACCGGGGAGCTGTTTTTT
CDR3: CASSSGQGHTGELFF

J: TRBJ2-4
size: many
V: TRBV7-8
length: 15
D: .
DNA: TGTGCCAGCAGCTTAGCTGGGGCAACCAAAAACATTCAGTACTTC
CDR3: CASSLAGATKNIQYF

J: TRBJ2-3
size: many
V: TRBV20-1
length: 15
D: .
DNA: TGCAGTGCTATCCCACTAGCTGCCTACACAGATACGCAGTATTTT
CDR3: CSAIPLAAYTDTQYF

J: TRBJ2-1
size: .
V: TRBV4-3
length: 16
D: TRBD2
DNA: TGCGCCAGCAGCCCCTATAACCCAGCGGGAAACAATGAGCAGTTCTTC
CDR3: CASSPYNPAGNNEQFF

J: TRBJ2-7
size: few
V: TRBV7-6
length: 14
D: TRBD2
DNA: TGTGCCAGCAGCACCAATAGCGGGAGAACCGAGCAGTACTTC
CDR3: CASSTNSGRTEQYF

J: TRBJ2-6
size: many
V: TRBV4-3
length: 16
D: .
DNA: TGCGCCAGCAGCCGGGACGTACACTCTGGGGCCAACGTCCTGACTTTC
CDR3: CASSRDVHSGANVLTF

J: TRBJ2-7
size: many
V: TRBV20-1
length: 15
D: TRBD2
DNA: TGCAGTGCTAGAGATCCCCTAGCGGGAGCGCTAGAGCAGTACTTC
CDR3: CSARDPLAGALEQYF

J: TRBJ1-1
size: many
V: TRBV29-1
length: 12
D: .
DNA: TGCAGCGTGTGGGGACAAAACACTGAAGCTTTCTTT
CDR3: CSVWGQNTEAFF

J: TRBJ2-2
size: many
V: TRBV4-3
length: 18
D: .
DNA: TGCGCCAGCAGCCAATCGCCCACCGGGACACTTAACACCGGGGAGCTGTTTTTT
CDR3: CASSQSPTGTLNTGELFF

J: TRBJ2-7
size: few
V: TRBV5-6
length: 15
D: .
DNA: TGTGCCAGCAGTTCAGTAGGGGGTCCGAAGGACGAGCAGTACTTC
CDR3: CASSSVGGPKDEQYF

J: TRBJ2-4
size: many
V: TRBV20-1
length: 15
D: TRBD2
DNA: TGCAGTGCTAGTCTAGCGGGCGGGCCCAAAAACATTCAGTACTTC
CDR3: CSASLAGGPKNIQYF

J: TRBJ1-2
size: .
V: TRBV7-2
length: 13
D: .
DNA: TGTGCCAGCAGCTTCGGGGGCTACTATGGCTACACCTTC
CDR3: CASSFGGYYGYTF

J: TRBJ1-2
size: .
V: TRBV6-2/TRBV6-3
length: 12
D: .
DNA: TGTGCCAGCAGTTATTTGGTTAATGGCTACACCTTC
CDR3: CASSYLVNGYTF

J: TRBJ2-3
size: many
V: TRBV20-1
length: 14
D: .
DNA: TGCAGTGCTAGACTCGCGGACTCCACAGATACGCAGTATTTT
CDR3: CSARLADSTDTQYF

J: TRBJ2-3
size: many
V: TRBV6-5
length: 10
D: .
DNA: TGTGCCAGCAGTTCGGGTACGCAGTATTTT
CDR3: CASSSGTQYF

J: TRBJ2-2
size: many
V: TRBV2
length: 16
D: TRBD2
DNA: TGTGCCAGCAGGACTACTCGGGAGGCCAACACCGGGGAGCTGTTTTTT
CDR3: CASRTTREANTGELFF

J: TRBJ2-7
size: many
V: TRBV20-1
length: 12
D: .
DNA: TGCAGTGCTAGAGGAAACAGGGACGAGCAGTACTTC
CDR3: CSARGNRDEQYF

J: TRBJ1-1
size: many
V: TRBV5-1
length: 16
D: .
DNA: TGCGCCAGCAGCTTGGGGAGAGACAGTTGGAACACTGAAGCTTTCTTT
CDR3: CASSLGRDSWNTEAFF

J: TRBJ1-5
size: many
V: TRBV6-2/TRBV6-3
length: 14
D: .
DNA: TGTGCCAGCAGTTACGGCCGGATCAATCAGCCCCAGCATTTT
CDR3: CASSYGRINQPQHF

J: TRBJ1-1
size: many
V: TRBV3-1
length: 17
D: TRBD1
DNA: TGTGCCAGCAGCCAAGGTGGACAGGGGGCTCTGAACACTGAAGCTTTCTTT
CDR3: CASSQGGQGALNTEAFF

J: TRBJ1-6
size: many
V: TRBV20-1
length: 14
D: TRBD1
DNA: TGCAGTGCTAAGGCGGACAGGGACCCATCACCCCTCCACTTT
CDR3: CSAKADRDPSPLHF

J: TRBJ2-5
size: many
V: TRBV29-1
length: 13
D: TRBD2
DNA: TGCAGCGCCGGGACTAGCGGGGGAGAGACCCAGTACTTC
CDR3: CSAGTSGGETQYF

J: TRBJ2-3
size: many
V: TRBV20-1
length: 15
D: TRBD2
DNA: TGCAGTGCTAGGAGGAGAGCGGGATTTTCAGATACGCAGTATTTT
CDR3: CSARRRAGFSDTQYF

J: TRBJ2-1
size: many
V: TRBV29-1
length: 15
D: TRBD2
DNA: TGCAGCGTTGGATCAAGCGGGAGGAGGTACAATGAGCAGTTCTTC
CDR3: CSVGSSGRRYNEQFF

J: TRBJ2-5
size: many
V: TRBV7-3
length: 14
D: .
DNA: TGTGCCAGCAGCTTAACGGCCCAGAGTGCGACCCAGTACTTC
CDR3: CASSLTAQSATQYF

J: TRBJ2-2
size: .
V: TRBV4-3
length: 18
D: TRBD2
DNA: TGCGCCAGCAGCCAAGACCTGACTAGCGGGAGGGCCACCGGGGAGCTGTTTTTT
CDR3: CASSQDLTSGRATGELFF

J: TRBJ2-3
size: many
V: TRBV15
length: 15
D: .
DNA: TGTGCCACCAGCCCTCGGGGCGGAGGGGCAGATACGCAGTATTTT
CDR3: CATSPRGGGADTQYF

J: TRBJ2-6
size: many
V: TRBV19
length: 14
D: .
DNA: TGTGCCAGTAGCCCCCAGGGTAGGTCCAACGTCCTGACTTTC
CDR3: CASSPQGRSNVLTF

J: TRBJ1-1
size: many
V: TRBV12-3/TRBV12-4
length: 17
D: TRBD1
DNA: TGTGCCAGCAGTCCGGGACAGGGGGCTGAGTGGAACACTGAAGCTTTCTTT
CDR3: CASSPGQGAEWNTEAFF

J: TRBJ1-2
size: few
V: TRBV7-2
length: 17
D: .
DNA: TGTGCCAGCAGCTTAGGAGGAAAGGGGCAGGGAAGGGACGGCTACACCTTC
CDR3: CASSLGGKGQGRDGYTF

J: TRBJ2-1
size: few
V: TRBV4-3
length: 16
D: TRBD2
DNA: TGCGCCAGCAGCCAAGAGGGGACTAGCGGGAGTGGTGAGCAGTTCTTC
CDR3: CASSQEGTSGSGEQFF

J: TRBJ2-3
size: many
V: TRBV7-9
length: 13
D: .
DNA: TGTGCCAGCAGCTCTAGTGGGGCAGATACGCAGTATTTT
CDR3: CASSSSGADTQYF

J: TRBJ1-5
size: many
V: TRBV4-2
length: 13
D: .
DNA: TGTGCCAGCAGCCAGCAGCGGATGGAGCCCCAGCATTTT
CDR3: CASSQQRMEPQHF

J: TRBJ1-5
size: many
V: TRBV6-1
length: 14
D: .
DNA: TGTGCCAGCAGTGGCCCGTTTGGCAATCAGCCCCAGCATTTT
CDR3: CASSGPFGNQPQHF

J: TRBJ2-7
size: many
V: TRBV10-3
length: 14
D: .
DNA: TGTGCCATCAGTGAGTCCTTCGGAGACTACGAGCAGTACTTC
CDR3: CAISESFGDYEQYF

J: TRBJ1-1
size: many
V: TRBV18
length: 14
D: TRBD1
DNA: TGTGCCAGCTCCGGCTCAGTAACAGGGGCTGAAGCTTTCTTT
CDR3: CASSGSVTGAEAFF

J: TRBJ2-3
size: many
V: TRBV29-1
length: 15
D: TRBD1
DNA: TGCAGCGTTGTGTTAGTGACAGGGAGCACAGATACGCAGTATTTT
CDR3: CSVVLVTGSTDTQYF